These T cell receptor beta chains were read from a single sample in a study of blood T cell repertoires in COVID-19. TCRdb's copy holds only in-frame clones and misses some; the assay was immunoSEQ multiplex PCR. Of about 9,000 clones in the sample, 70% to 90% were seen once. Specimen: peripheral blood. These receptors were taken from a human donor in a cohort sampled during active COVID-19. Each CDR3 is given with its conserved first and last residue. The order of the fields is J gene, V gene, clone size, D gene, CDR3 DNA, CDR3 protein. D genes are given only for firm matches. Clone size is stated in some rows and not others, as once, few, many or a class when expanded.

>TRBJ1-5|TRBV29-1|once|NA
TGCAGCGTTGAAGATCCAACCAGGGTGAGCAATCAGCCCCAGCATTTT
CSVEDPTRVSNQPQHF
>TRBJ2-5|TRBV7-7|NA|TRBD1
TGTGCTAGCAGCTTGGGGACAGGGGGTGGCGAGACCCAGTACTTC
CASSLGTGGGETQYF
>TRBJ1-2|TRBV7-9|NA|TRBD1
TGTGCCAGCAGCGAGGGACAGATTGACTATGGCTACACCTTC
CASSEGQIDYGYTF
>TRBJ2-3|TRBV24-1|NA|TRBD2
TGTGCCACCAGTGATTCTACGGGAGGGCCCGCAGATACGCAGTATTTT
CATSDSTGGPADTQYF
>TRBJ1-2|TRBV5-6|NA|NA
TGTGCCAGCAGTTCGACAGGCCCCTATGGCTACACCTTC
CASSSTGPYGYTF
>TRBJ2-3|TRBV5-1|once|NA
TGCGCCAGCAGCTTCGCGTTAGTAGGGGACACAGATACGCAGTATTTT
CASSFALVGDTDTQYF
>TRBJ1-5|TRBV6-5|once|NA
TGTGCCAGCAGGTATAGCAATCAGCCCCAGCATTTT
CASRYSNQPQHF
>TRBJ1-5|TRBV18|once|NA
TGTGCCAGCTCACCAACAGGGTATAGCAATCAGCCCCAGCATTTT
CASSPTGYSNQPQHF
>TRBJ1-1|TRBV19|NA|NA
TGTGCCAGTAGTATAGGCGGCCCTGAAGCTTTCTTT
CASSIGGPEAFF
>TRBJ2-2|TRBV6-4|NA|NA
TGTGCCAGCATCGGGACTTCGAACACCGGGGAGCTGTTTTTT
CASIGTSNTGELFF
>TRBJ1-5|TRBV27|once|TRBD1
TGTGCCAGCAGTCAATGGAAACAGGGGGATCAGCCCCAGCATTTT
CASSQWKQGDQPQHF
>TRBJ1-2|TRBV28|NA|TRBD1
TGTGCCAGCAGTTTATCTAGGGGGCTTGGCTACACCTTC
CASSLSRGLGYTF
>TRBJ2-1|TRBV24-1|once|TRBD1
TGTGCCACCAGTGATTACACAGGGGTCAATGAGCAGTTCTTC
CATSDYTGVNEQFF
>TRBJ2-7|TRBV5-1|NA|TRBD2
TGCGCCAGCAGCCCCGGACTAGCGGGAGTTTACGAGCAGTACTTC
CASSPGLAGVYEQYF
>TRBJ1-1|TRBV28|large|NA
TGTGCCAGCAGTACCTATAGGGAGACGAGCACTGAAGCTTTCTTT
CASSTYRETSTEAFF
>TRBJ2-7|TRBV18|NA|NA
TGTGCCAGCTCACCGGCCCCAGGGGCTAACGAGCAGTACTTC
CASSPAPGANEQYF
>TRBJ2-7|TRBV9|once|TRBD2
TGTGCCAGCAGCGTAGCTTCATCTAGCGGCTACGAGCAGTACTTC
CASSVASSSGYEQYF
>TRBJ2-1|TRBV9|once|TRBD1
TGTGCCAGCAGCGGCTCAGGGGGCACATACAATGAGCAGTTCTTC
CASSGSGGTYNEQFF
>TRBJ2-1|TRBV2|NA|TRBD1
TGTGCCAGCAGCGTTAGGGGACAGTACAATGAGCAGTTCTTC
CASSVRGQYNEQFF
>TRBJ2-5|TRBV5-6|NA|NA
TGTGCCAGCAGCTTGTTTGCCAGGGAAGAGACCCAGTACTTC
CASSLFAREETQYF
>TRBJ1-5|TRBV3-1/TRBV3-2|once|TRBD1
TGTGCCAGCAGCCAGGGGACAGGGGGTCAGCCCCAGCATTTT
CASSQGTGGQPQHF
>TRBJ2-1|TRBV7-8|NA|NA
TGTGCCAGCAGCGGAGTCGGCGGCAATGAGCAGTTCTTC
CASSGVGGNEQFF
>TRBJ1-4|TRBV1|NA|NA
TGCACCAGCAGCCATCGGGGACAGGGGTTACCTAGTAATGAAAAACTGTTTTTT
CTSSHRGQGLPSNEKLFF
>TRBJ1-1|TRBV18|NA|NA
TGTGCCAGCTCACCACTAGTACAGATTTACACTGAAGCTTTCTTT
CASSPLVQIYTEAFF
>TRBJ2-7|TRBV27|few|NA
TGTGCCAGCAGTCGGAGGGTGACCTCCTACGAGCAGTACTTC
CASSRRVTSYEQYF
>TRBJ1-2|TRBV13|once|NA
TGTGCCAGCAGCCCGAGACAGGACTACTATGGCTACACCTTC
CASSPRQDYYGYTF
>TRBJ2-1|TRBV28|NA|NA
TGTGCCAGCAGTTTATCATCAGGGCCCTTCAATGAGCAGTTCTTC
CASSLSSGPFNEQFF
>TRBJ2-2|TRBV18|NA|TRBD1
TGTGCCAGCCTCACCTCCAGGACAGGGGGATCCGGGGAGCTGTTTTTT
CASLTSRTGGSGELFF
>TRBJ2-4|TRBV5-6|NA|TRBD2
TGTGCCAGCAACGAGGGCTGGGGTAGCGGGGGAGCCAAAAACATTCAGTACTTC
CASNEGWGSGGAKNIQYF
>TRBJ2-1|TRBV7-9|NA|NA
TGTGCCAGCAGCTTTGCGGATGAGCAGTTCTTC
CASSFADEQFF
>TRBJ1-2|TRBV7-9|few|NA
TGTGCCAGCAGCTTACAGGGATTCCTAGCTAACTATGGCTACACCTTC
CASSLQGFLANYGYTF
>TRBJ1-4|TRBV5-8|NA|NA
TGTGCCAGCAGCGGCTACAGGGTAGCTAATGAAAAACTGTTTTTT
CASSGYRVANEKLFF
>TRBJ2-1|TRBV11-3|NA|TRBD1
TGTGCCAGCAGCTTAAGGGGACAGGGTTTAAGGGAGCAGTTCTTC
CASSLRGQGLREQFF
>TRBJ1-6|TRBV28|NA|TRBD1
TGTGCCAGCAGACCGGACAGGGGGAACCTCAATTCACCCCTCCACTTT
CASRPDRGNLNSPLHF
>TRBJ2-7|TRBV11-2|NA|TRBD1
TGTGCCGATCGGGGACAGGGCTCCTACGAGCAGTACTTC
CADRGQGSYEQYF
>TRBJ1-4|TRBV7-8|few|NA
TGTGCCAGCAGCTTAGTGACAGATAAAAAACTGTTTTTT
CASSLVTDKKLFF
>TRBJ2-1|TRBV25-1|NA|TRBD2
TGTGCCAGCAGTGCAACGGGACTAGCGGGACTAAATGAGCAGTTCTTC
CASSATGLAGLNEQFF
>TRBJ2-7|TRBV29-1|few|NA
TGCAGCGTGGCACAGGGTGCCGAGCAGTACTTC
CSVAQGAEQYF
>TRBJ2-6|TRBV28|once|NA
TGTGCCAGCAGCAACGGACAGCCCGGATTCTCTGGGGCCAACGTCCTGACTTTC
CASSNGQPGFSGANVLTF
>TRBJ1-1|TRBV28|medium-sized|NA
TGTGCCAGCATCCCCGCCCGGGGAAGGAACACTGAAGCTTTCTTT
CASIPARGRNTEAFF
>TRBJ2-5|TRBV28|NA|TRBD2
TGTGCCAGCAGTTACGGGGGGACCCCCGGGGAGACCCAGTACTTC
CASSYGGTPGETQYF
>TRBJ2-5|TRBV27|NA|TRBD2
TGTGCCAGCAGTTTATCCTGGACTAGCGGGAGGGTTATGGCAGAGACCCAGTACTTC
CASSLSWTSGRVMAETQYF
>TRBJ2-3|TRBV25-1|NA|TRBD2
TGTGCCAGCCGTTCGGGACTAGCGGGAGCAGATACGCAGTATTTT
CASRSGLAGADTQYF
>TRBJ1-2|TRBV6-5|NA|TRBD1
TGTGCCAGCAGTTACGGCCAGGGGGATAACTATGGCTACACCTTC
CASSYGQGDNYGYTF
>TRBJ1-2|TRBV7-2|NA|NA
TGTGCCAGCAGTTTTACAGGGTTGAAAGGCTACACCTTC
CASSFTGLKGYTF
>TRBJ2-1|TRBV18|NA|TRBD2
TGTGCCAGCTCACCACCGGGACTAGCAGACAATGAGCAGTTCTTC
CASSPPGLADNEQFF
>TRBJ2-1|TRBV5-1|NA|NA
TGCGCCAGCAGGGTACTAGCTGACTACAATGAGCAGTTCTTC
CASRVLADYNEQFF
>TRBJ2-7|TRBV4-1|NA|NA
TGCGCCAGCAGCCAAGTCTATCCAGGCAACTACGAGCAGTACTTC
CASSQVYPGNYEQYF
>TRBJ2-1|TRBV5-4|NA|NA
TGTGCCAGCAGCTTGGCCGGGGGACTCAATGAGCAGTTCTTC
CASSLAGGLNEQFF
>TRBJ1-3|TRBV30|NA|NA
TGTGCCTGGAGTGTTGGAGACCCCAAGGAGGGAAACACCATATATTTT
CAWSVGDPKEGNTIYF
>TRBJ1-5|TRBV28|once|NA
TGTGCCAGCAGTTTTCCAGGGCTCAATCAGCCCCAGCATTTT
CASSFPGLNQPQHF
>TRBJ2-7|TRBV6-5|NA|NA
TGTGCCAGCAGTTACTCGCTAGCGCGAGCGGCCTACGAGCAGTACTTC
CASSYSLARAAYEQYF
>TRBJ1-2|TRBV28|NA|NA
TGTGCCAGCAGTCCCCCAGGGGACGCCTATGGCTACACCTTC
CASSPPGDAYGYTF
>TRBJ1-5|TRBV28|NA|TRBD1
TGTGCCAGCAGCTACAGGGGGCGCAATCAGCCCCAGCATTTT
CASSYRGRNQPQHF
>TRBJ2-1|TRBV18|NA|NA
TGTGCCAGCTCACCAGAAAGGAAGGCTAGCTGGGGCAATGAGCAGTTCTTC
CASSPERKASWGNEQFF
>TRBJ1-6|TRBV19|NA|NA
TGTGCCAGTAGTATCTCTGATAATTCACCCCTCCACTTT
CASSISDNSPLHF
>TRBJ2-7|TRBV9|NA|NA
TGTGCCAGCAGCGAAGTAGGGCGGGACTACGAGCAGTACTTC
CASSEVGRDYEQYF
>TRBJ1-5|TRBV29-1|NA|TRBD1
TGCAGCGTTGCTACAGGGGTTGATCAGCCCCAGCATTTT
CSVATGVDQPQHF